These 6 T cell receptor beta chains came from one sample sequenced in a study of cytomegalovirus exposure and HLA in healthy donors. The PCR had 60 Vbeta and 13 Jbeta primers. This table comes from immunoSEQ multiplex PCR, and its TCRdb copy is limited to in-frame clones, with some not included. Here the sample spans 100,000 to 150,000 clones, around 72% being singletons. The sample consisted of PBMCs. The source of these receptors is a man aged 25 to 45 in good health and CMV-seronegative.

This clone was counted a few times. CDR3 nucleotides: TGCGCCAGCAGCGCCCCGGGGGTGGTGACCTACGAGCAGTACTTC. This encodes CASSAPGVVTYEQYF. The chain carries TRBV4-1 and TRBJ2-7; perhaps TRBD2 as D (6 bases). There are 15 residues in the CDR3. Trimming took 5 bases from V and 2 from J, leaving 16 bases between them. Germline CDR1 reads MGHRA; CDR2 reads YSYEKL.

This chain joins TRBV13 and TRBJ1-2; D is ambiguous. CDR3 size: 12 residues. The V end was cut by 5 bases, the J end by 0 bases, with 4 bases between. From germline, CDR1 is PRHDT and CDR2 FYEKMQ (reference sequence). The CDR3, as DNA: TGTGCCAGCAGCCTACCTAACTATGGCTACACCTTC. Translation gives CASSLPNYGYTF. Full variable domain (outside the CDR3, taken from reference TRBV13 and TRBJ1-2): AAGVIQSPRHLIKEKRETATLKCYPIPRHDTVYWYQQGPGQDPQFLISFYEKMQSDKGSIPDRFSAQQFSDYHSELNMSSLELGDSALYFCASSLPNYGYTFGSGTRLTVV.

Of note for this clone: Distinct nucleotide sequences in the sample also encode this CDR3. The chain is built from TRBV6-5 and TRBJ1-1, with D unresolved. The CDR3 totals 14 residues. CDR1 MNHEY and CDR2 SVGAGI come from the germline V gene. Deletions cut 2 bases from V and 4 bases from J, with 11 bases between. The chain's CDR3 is CASSYTVLSTEAFF. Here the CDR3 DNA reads TGTGCCAGCAGTTACACCGTCTTGAGCACTGAAGCTTTCTTT.

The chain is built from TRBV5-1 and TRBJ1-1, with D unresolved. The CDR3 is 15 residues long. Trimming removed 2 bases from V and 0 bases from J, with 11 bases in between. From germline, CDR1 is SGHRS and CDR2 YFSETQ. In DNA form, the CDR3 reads TGCGCCAGCAGCTTAGGAGCGATGATGAACACTGAAGCTTTCTTT. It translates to CASSLGAMMNTEAFF.

CDR3 in DNA: TGCGCCAGCAGCCCTTCGGTAGAGAGGACTAATGAAAAACTGTTTTTT. Translated: CASSPSVERTNEKLFF. The gene calls are TRBV4-3 and TRBJ1-4, with unresolved D. Germline V gives CDR1 LGHNA, CDR2 YSLEER. The CDR3 covers 16 residues. The V end was cut by 4 bases, the J end by 2 bases, with 14 bases between.

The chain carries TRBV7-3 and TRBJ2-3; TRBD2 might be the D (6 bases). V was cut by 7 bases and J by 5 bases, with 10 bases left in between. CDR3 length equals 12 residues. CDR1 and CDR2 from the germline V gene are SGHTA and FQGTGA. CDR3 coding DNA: TGTGCCAGCAAGGGTAGCGGAGATACGCAGTATTTT. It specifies CASKGSGDTQYF.